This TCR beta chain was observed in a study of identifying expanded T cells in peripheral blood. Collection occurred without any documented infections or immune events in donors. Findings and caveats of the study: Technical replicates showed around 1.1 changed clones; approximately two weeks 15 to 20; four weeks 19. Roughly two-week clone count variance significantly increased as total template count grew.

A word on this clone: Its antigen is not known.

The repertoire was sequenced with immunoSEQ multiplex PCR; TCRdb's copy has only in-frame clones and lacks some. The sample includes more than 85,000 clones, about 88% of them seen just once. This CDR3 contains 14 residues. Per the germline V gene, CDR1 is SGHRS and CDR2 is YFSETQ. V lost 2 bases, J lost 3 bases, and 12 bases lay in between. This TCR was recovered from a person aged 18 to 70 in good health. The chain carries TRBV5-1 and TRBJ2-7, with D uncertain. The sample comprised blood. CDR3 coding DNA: TGCGCCAGCAGCTTACGAGCAGTGGGCTACGAGCAGTACTTC. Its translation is CASSLRAVGYEQYF. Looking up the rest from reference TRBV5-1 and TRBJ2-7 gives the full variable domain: KAGVTQTPRYLIKTRGQQVTLSCSPISGHRSVSWYQQTPGQGLQFLFEYFSETQRNKGNFPGRFSGRQFSNSRSEMNVSTLELGDSALYLCASSLRAVGYEQYFGPGTRLTVT.